The source of this T cell receptor (beta chain) is a study of PD-1 blockade in classical Hodgkin lymphoma. This CDR3 is 12 amino acids long. Trimming shortened V by 5 bases and J by 0 bases, and 5 bases separated the two germline ends. Per the germline V gene, CDR1 is SGHTA and CDR2 is FQGNSA. Profiling relied on immunoSEQ multiplex PCR, and the TCRdb table lists in-frame clones only, not all of them. The sample lists about 29,000 clones, around 70% occurring once. No patient escaped relapse after autologous stem cell transplantation, and brentuximab vedotin exposure varied. The sample was peripheral blood mononuclear cells (PBMCs), taken before the second cycle of nivolumab. The chain is built from TRBV7-2 and TRBJ2-7; D is unclear. The sequence was obtained from a human donor with classical Hodgkin lymphoma. The CDR3 bases are TGTGCCAGCAGCCTCAGCTCCTACGAGCAGTACTTC. This gives the protein CASSLSSYEQYF. Supplemented by reference TRBV7-2 and TRBJ2-7, the full variable domain reads GAGVSQSPSNKVTEKGKDVELRCDPISGHTALYWYRQSLGQGLEFLIYFQGNSAPDKSGLPSDRFSAERTGGSVSTLTIQRTQQEDSAVYLCASSLSSYEQYFGPGTRLTVT.